This entry lists 26 T cell receptor beta chains sequenced from one sample in a study of blood T cells in healthy people across ages. It was with a sample-barcoded 5' primer and a J-beta primer mix that a second PCR of about 6 to 12 cycles was run. TCRdb passed the 5' RACE reads through MiXCR, listing each CDR3 protein once. This table has roughly 2 million distinct CDR3 sequences, 40% to 55% appearing once. Source material: blood. Every receptor here comes from a woman in her thirties or forties in good health.

The table lists this clonotype with a few counts. This chain connects TRBV12-3 or TRBV12-4 to TRBJ2-5, with a tentative D call TRBD2 (7 bases). The V end lost 2 bases, the J end lost 5 bases, and 15 bases lay between the germline ends. The CDR3 is made up of 15 amino acids. The CDR3 sequence: CASSLSFGGRETQYF. Here the CDR3 DNA reads TGTGCCAGCAGTTTATCTTTCGGGGGGCGGGAGACCCAGTACTTC.

The J gene is TRBJ2-7, the V gene TRBV27; TRBD2 aligns across 11 bases. Trimming removed 4 bases from V and 0 bases from J; junction bases left unmatched: 8. This CDR3 is built from 17 residues. Per germline, CDR1 MNHEY and CDR2 SMNVEV (reference sequence). The CDR3 reads CASSSHRLAGSSYEQYF. In nucleotides, the CDR3 is TGTGCCAGCAGTTCCCATCGACTAGCGGGAAGCTCCTACGAGCAGTACTTC.

A single count supports this clonotype. The V gene is TRBV27, the J gene TRBJ2-3, with TRBD2 matching over 10 bases. In germline, CDR1 is MNHEY, CDR2 SMNVEV (reference sequence). V shed 6 bases, J shed 4 bases, and the junction held 7 bases outside the gene matches. This CDR3 is 15 amino acids long. CDR3 nucleotide sequence: TGTGCCAGCAGGTTAGCGGGGGGACTTTCAGATACGCAGTATTTT. Encoded protein: CASRLAGGLSDTQYF.

To note about this clonotype: Because it lacks the conserved phenylalanine or tryptophan at the end, this CDR3 is likely a read error. CDR3 region: CASSTTGFVSYTV. CDR3 coding DNA: TGTGCCAGCAGCACGACAGGGTTTGTGAGCTACACCGTC. J is TRBJ1-2 and V is TRBV14; 7 nucleotides match TRBD1. Germline V gene data show CDR1 as SGHDN and CDR2 as FVKESK. Trimming at V came to 5 bases and at J to 9 bases, leaving 9 bases not matched to a gene. The CDR3 contains 13 residues.

The chain recombines TRBV20-1 with TRBJ2-4; D ambiguous. This CDR3 has 15 residues. The V gene lost 3 bases and the J gene lost 0 bases, with 12 bases spanning the gap. Germline CDR1 DFQATT, CDR2 SNEGSKA (reference sequence). The CDR3 nucleotides are TGCAGTGCTAGGGCAATCGGTACAGCCAAAAACATTCAGTACTTC. Its translation: CSARAIGTAKNIQYF.

V usage is TRBV29-1 and J usage is TRBJ2-7; a weak D match, TRBD2 (6 bases). V lost 8 bases and J lost 0, with 20 bases in between. This CDR3 has 15 amino acids. Germline V gene data show CDR1 as SQVTM and CDR2 as ANQGSEA. Written as DNA, the CDR3 is TGCAGCATGTGGGACTCGTCCATTAGCTCCTACGAGCAGTACTTC. It yields the protein CSMWDSSISSYEQYF.

This rearrangement joins TRBV7-9 to TRBJ2-5; D may be TRBD1 or TRBD2 (5 bases each). V lost 5 bases, J lost 5 bases, and 15 bases lay in between. The CDR3 is 14 residues long. The germline gives CDR1 SEHNR, CDR2 FQNEAQ (reference sequence). The CDR3 is CASSRSGGRETQYF. In DNA, the CDR3 is TGTGCCAGCAGCCGCAGTGGGGGTAGGGAGACCCAGTACTTC.

The chain carries TRBV5-1 and TRBJ2-7, with TRBD1 as a possible D gene (6 bases). This CDR3 comprises 15 residues. Germline V gene sequence: CDR1 SGHRS, CDR2 YFSETQ. Trimming cost V 0 bases and J 4 bases, with 14 bases left between them. The CDR3 sequence is CASSLGLGQHYEQYF. CDR3 coding DNA: TGCGCCAGCAGCTTGGGACTTGGACAGCATTACGAGCAGTACTTC.

The chain links TRBV7-2 to TRBJ1-2; D remains unclear. This CDR3 region has 15 residues. Trimming removed 4 bases from V and 4 bases from J, with 16 bases in between. Germline lookup yields CDR1 SGHTA and CDR2 FQGNSA. The CDR3 DNA sequence: TGTGCCAGCAGCTCCAACGACGGAAACACCTATGGCTACACCTTC. Translating it yields CASSSNDGNTYGYTF.

The CDR3 DNA reads TGTGCCAGCAGTTACGGAACGACTAGCGGGGGGTCGGCAGATACGCAGTATTTT. This gives the protein CASSYGTTSGGSADTQYF. The gene calls are TRBV6-5 and TRBJ2-3, with TRBD2 matching 13 bases. Unmatched junction bases numbered 9, after V lost 2 bases and J lost 4 bases. The CDR3 covers 18 residues. Per germline, CDR1 MNHEY and CDR2 SVGAGI.

This rearrangement joins TRBV5-1 to TRBJ1-4; TRBD1 matches 7 bases. Looked up from germline, CDR1 is SGHRS and CDR2 is YFSETQ. The V and J ends lost 3 bases and 8 bases, in that order; junction bases with no gene match: 7. The CDR3 covers 14 residues. The CDR3 DNA reads as TGCGCCAGCAGCTGGGGGGGACAGAACGAAAAACTGTTTTTT. Its translation: CASSWGGQNEKLFF.

The V and J genes are TRBV27 and TRBJ2-5; D ambiguous. The CDR3 runs to 15 residues. Germline CDR1 and CDR2: MNHEY and SMNVEV (reference sequence). V was trimmed by 10 bases and J by 0 bases, leaving 18 bases between them. CDR3 in amino acids: CATAHYRQDQETQYF. CDR3 bases: TGTGCCACCGCCCACTACCGGCAAGACCAAGAGACCCAGTACTTC.

This clonotype was recorded once. This chain joins TRBV6-6 and TRBJ2-5; possibly TRBD1 for D (5 bases). Per the germline V gene, CDR1 is MNHNY and CDR2 is SVGAGI (reference sequence). The CDR3 sequence is 13 residues long. V was cut by 10 bases and J by 11 bases, with 23 bases left in between. This chain's CDR3 is CATSAGSVREQYF. The CDR3 nucleotides are TGTGCCACCTCCGCAGGGTCCGTCCGAGAGCAGTACTTC.

This chain links TRBV20-1 with TRBJ2-5; tentatively, D is TRBD2 (7 bases). The V end lost 5 bases, the J end lost 2 bases, and 15 bases lay between the germline ends. The CDR3 length is 14 residues. Germline V gene lookup returns CDR1 DFQATT and CDR2 SNEGSKA (reference sequence). The CDR3 spells CSAPPRGAQETQYF. DNA for the CDR3: TGCAGTGCTCCCCCTCGGGGGGCACAAGAGACCCAGTACTTC.

This clonotype has more than one count but fewer than ten. V gene TRBV7-2 combines with J gene TRBJ2-1, with a possible D match to TRBD2 (6 bases). Germline lookup yields CDR1 SGHTA and CDR2 FQGNSA. The CDR3 length is 13 residues. V shed 7 bases and J shed 4 bases, with 11 bases lying between them. For the CDR3, the DNA is TGTGCCAGCAAATTGGGGGGATACAATGAGCAGTTCTTC. It encodes CASKLGGYNEQFF. The full variable domain, in which reference TRBV7-2 and TRBJ2-1 provide the parts outside the CDR3, is GAGVSQSPSNKVTEKGKDVELRCDPISGHTALYWYRQSLGQGLEFLIYFQGNSAPDKSGLPSDRFSAERTGGSVSTLTIQRTQQEDSAVYLCASKLGGYNEQFFGPGTRLTVL.

This chain uses TRBV2 with TRBJ2-5, with TRBD1 matching 9 bases. The germline gives CDR1 SNHLY, CDR2 FYNNEI. The CDR3 contains 15 residues. The trim removed 5 bases at V and 11 bases at J, leaving 15 bases unmatched. CDR3 amino acids: CASSYRDRESNEQYF. The DNA for the CDR3 is TGTGCCAGCAGTTACCGGGACAGGGAGAGTAATGAGCAGTACTTC.

This clonotype was counted between two and nine times. The V gene is TRBV6-1, the J gene TRBJ2-7; a weak D match, TRBD1 (6 bases). In germline, CDR1 is MNHNS, CDR2 SASEGT. The CDR3 sequence is 14 residues long. The V gene lost 4 bases and the J gene lost 3 bases, with 13 bases spanning the gap. This CDR3 reads CASSVPRTDYEQYF. The CDR3 DNA reads as TGTGCCAGCAGTGTACCTCGGACAGACTACGAGCAGTACTTC.

The chain carries TRBV20-1 and TRBJ2-7, with D maybe TRBD1 (6 bases). The DNA end is a closer match to TRBJ2-4, so the J assignment may be wrong. The CDR3 runs to 16 residues. CDR1 and CDR2 from the germline V gene are DFQATT and SNEGSKA (reference sequence). Here the CDR3 DNA reads TGCAGTGCTAGAGTCTCAGGACAGCTAGCCAAAAACATTCAGTACTTC. Protein product: CSARVSGQLAKNIQYF.

The V gene is TRBV20-1, the J gene TRBJ1-2; 8 bases match TRBD1. V lost 6 bases, J lost 5 bases, and 11 bases stayed unmatched. Germline values: CDR1 DFQATT, CDR2 SNEGSKA (reference sequence). The CDR3 runs 14 residues. The CDR3 nucleotides read TGCAGTGCCTCCGGGACAGGAGCCTTTTATGGCTACACCTTC. Protein: CSASGTGAFYGYTF.

CDR3 protein: CASSLSLAPSTDTQYF. CDR3 sequence (DNA): TGTGCCAGCAGTTTATCACTAGCGCCGAGCACAGATACGCAGTATTTT. This chain links TRBV6-2 or TRBV6-3 with TRBJ2-3; 7 bases fit TRBD2. Germline CDR1 and CDR2: MNHEY and SVGEGT. The CDR3 has 16 amino acids. V gave up 4 bases and J gave up 0 bases; unmatched junction bases: 7.

The chain is built from TRBV20-1 and TRBJ1-2; D is perhaps TRBD1 (6 bases). The CDR3 length is 13 residues. The ends were cut back, 3 bases at V and 11 bases at J, with 19 bases in the middle. Germline loops: CDR1 DFQATT, CDR2 SNEGSKA (reference sequence). For the CDR3, the DNA is TGCAGTGCTAGGGATGGGGGCGCGGGTGGTTACACCTTC. Residues: CSARDGGAGGYTF.

V gene TRBV5-8 combines with J gene TRBJ2-1; 12 nucleotides align to TRBD1. This CDR3 is built from 18 residues. The V and J ends lost 4 bases and 2 bases, in that order; junction bases with no gene match: 10. The germline gives CDR1 SGHTS, CDR2 YDEGEE. The chain's CDR3 is CASSRGSGQGAAYNEQFF. In DNA form, the CDR3 reads TGTGCCAGCAGCCGAGGGTCGGGACAGGGGGCGGCCTACAATGAGCAGTTCTTC. Combining the CDR3 with reference TRBV5-8 and TRBJ2-1 gives the whole variable domain EAGVTQSPTHLIKTRGQQATLRCSPISGHTSVYWYQQALGLGLQFLLWYDEGEERNRGNFPPRFSGRQFPNYSSELNVNALELEDSALYLCASSRGSGQGAAYNEQFFGPGTRLTVL.

On this clonotype itself: This could be a read error, since a much larger clone is one nucleotide away. J is TRBJ2-5 and V is TRBV20-1; TRBD1 matches at 9 bases. There are 13 residues in the CDR3. CDR1 and CDR2 from the germline V gene are DFQATT and SNEGSKA (reference sequence). The ends lost 4 bases at V and 4 bases at J; junction bases unmatched: 4. The DNA for the CDR3 is TGCAGTGCTATGGGACAGGGAGGAGAGACCCAGTACTTC. Protein: CSAMGQGGETQYF.

The chain has TRBV4-3 and TRBJ2-1, with TRBD2 as a possible D gene (5 bases). Trimming stripped 4 bases from V and 9 bases from J, with 13 bases between. CDR3 length equals 13 residues. Germline V gene data show CDR1 as LGHNA and CDR2 as YSLEER. This CDR3 is CASSPPTAGEQFF. The DNA of the CDR3 is TGCGCCAGCAGCCCACCGACTGCGGGTGAGCAGTTCTTC.

Remarks on this clonotype: At one of its ends the junction is not consistent with the germline gene, which may arise from a read error. This chain links TRBV4-3 with TRBJ1-2; D is perhaps TRBD1 (5 bases). The CDR3 spans 15 residues. Germline CDR1 LGHNA, CDR2 YSLEER. In DNA, the CDR3 is TGCGCCAGCAGCCAAGAAGGACGAGGGGACTATGGCTACATCTTC. Its translation: CASSQEGRGDYGYIF.

This clonotype has only a few counts. The genes are TRBV4-3 and TRBJ1-4, with TRBD1 identical over 9 bases. The germline V gene has CDR1 LGHNA and CDR2 YSLEER. There are 15 residues in the CDR3. V lost 0 bases and J lost 5; bases outside the gene matches: 1. Here the CDR3 reads CASSQDGTGNEKLFF. As DNA, the CDR3 is TGCGCCAGCAGCCAAGATGGGACAGGGAATGAAAAACTGTTTTTT.